The rows below give T cell receptor beta chains drawn from one sample of a study of T cell responses to AZD1222 COVID-19 vaccine. Clones were sequenced by immunoSEQ multiplex PCR, and TCRdb holds only the in-frame ones, with some missing. The repertoire holds 95,000 to 150,000 clones, with approximately 90% as singletons. The sample here was peripheral blood, taken on day 0 of AZD1222 vaccination. The receptors derive from an adult in good health. Each CDR3 is given with its conserved first and last residue. Fields, in order: J gene, V gene, CDR3 protein.

j_call: TRBJ2-1
v_call: TRBV30
cdr3_aa: CAWSPTGGYNEQFF

j_call: TRBJ2-5
v_call: TRBV27
cdr3_aa: CASSWNRGRVETQYF

j_call: TRBJ2-1
v_call: TRBV24-1
cdr3_aa: CATSDPFSGTNNEQFF

j_call: TRBJ2-1
v_call: TRBV5-1
cdr3_aa: CASSLNGEDYNEQFF

j_call: TRBJ1-2
v_call: TRBV12-3/TRBV12-4
cdr3_aa: CASSTGPGYGYTF

j_call: TRBJ1-4
v_call: TRBV19
cdr3_aa: CASSIDPQGIDEKLFF

j_call: TRBJ1-6
v_call: TRBV28
cdr3_aa: CASSNIQGRWSYNSPLHF

j_call: TRBJ2-3
v_call: TRBV19
cdr3_aa: CASSITRDTQYF

j_call: TRBJ1-5
v_call: TRBV19
cdr3_aa: CASSIRGSNQPQHF

j_call: TRBJ1-2
v_call: TRBV30
cdr3_aa: CAWSVLRTGASGGYTF

j_call: TRBJ2-7
v_call: TRBV4-1
cdr3_aa: CASSQVLSSGNSYEQYF

j_call: TRBJ1-1
v_call: TRBV5-1
cdr3_aa: CASSLIMGQGANTEAFF

j_call: TRBJ1-4
v_call: TRBV5-6
cdr3_aa: CASSLGEVGKLFF

j_call: TRBJ2-1
v_call: TRBV14
cdr3_aa: CASSSQGLWQFF

j_call: TRBJ2-7
v_call: TRBV6-1
cdr3_aa: CASSVWMDGILDEQYF

j_call: TRBJ2-7
v_call: TRBV6-5
cdr3_aa: CASSYGRRGNYEQYF

j_call: TRBJ2-7
v_call: TRBV7-3
cdr3_aa: CASSLSADYEQYF

j_call: TRBJ1-2
v_call: TRBV5-1
cdr3_aa: CASSATGEGYTF

j_call: TRBJ2-2
v_call: TRBV29-1
cdr3_aa: CSVVRRPGVGTGELFF

j_call: TRBJ2-1
v_call: TRBV5-1
cdr3_aa: CASSLAPLAGGFSYNEQFF

j_call: TRBJ1-1
v_call: TRBV12-3/TRBV12-4
cdr3_aa: CASSWRGSEAFF

j_call: TRBJ2-7
v_call: TRBV12-3/TRBV12-4
cdr3_aa: CASSLWDEQYF

j_call: TRBJ1-4
v_call: TRBV13
cdr3_aa: CASSLERPGQSYEKLFF

j_call: TRBJ1-2
v_call: TRBV7-2
cdr3_aa: CASSLRPPGGVYYGYTF

j_call: TRBJ2-7
v_call: TRBV13
cdr3_aa: CASSLGTTGQGLRSYEQYF

j_call: TRBJ2-6
v_call: TRBV19
cdr3_aa: CASNPGREGPGANVLTF

j_call: TRBJ2-3
v_call: TRBV7-3
cdr3_aa: CASSLGTGGADTQYF

j_call: TRBJ2-5
v_call: TRBV5-4
cdr3_aa: CASSGFSGRAGETQYF

j_call: TRBJ2-7
v_call: TRBV7-9
cdr3_aa: CASSSSPRGPGSYEQYF

j_call: TRBJ2-2
v_call: TRBV28
cdr3_aa: CASSLWGAGGTGELFF

j_call: TRBJ1-1
v_call: TRBV28
cdr3_aa: CASSLGPGTVNTEAFF

j_call: TRBJ2-1
v_call: TRBV4-1
cdr3_aa: CASSPPTGDSSYNEQFF

j_call: TRBJ2-7
v_call: TRBV7-9
cdr3_aa: CASSFTGQGNGGPYEQYF

j_call: TRBJ2-2
v_call: TRBV10-1
cdr3_aa: CASTEGELGIGELFF

j_call: TRBJ1-4
v_call: TRBV10-3
cdr3_aa: CAISESRGNEKLFF

j_call: TRBJ1-2
v_call: TRBV6-5
cdr3_aa: CASDRAAGYTF

j_call: TRBJ2-1
v_call: TRBV7-9
cdr3_aa: CASSLAGVVNEQFF

j_call: TRBJ2-7
v_call: TRBV21-1
cdr3_aa: CASSLEGGAYEQYF

j_call: TRBJ1-2
v_call: TRBV14
cdr3_aa: CASSHRQLTAGYTF

j_call: TRBJ1-6
v_call: TRBV24-1
cdr3_aa: CATSESRDQSSYNSPLHF

j_call: TRBJ2-3
v_call: TRBV30
cdr3_aa: CAWSMDSTDTQYF

j_call: TRBJ2-5
v_call: TRBV6-2/TRBV6-3
cdr3_aa: CASSYFQGQETQYF

j_call: TRBJ2-7
v_call: TRBV6-2/TRBV6-3
cdr3_aa: CASSLHHYEQYF

j_call: TRBJ2-7
v_call: TRBV6-5
cdr3_aa: CASSASGGVSYEQYF

j_call: TRBJ1-4
v_call: TRBV25-1
cdr3_aa: CASSLQGAGEKLFF

j_call: TRBJ2-5
v_call: TRBV4-1
cdr3_aa: CASSQGPLGAGEQETQYF

j_call: TRBJ1-4
v_call: TRBV7-9
cdr3_aa: CASSPRQGNEKLFF

j_call: TRBJ1-2
v_call: TRBV4-3
cdr3_aa: CASSQVKGGGGYTF

j_call: TRBJ2-5
v_call: TRBV19
cdr3_aa: CASSIGGIRETQYF

j_call: TRBJ2-6
v_call: TRBV19
cdr3_aa: CASSPRDRASSGANVLTF

j_call: TRBJ1-4
v_call: TRBV5-5
cdr3_aa: CASRQPGTAHYEKLFF